This T cell receptor (beta chain) was found in a study of shared clonotypes between healthy human individuals. Assay: immunoSEQ multiplex PCR; the TCRdb copy retains only in-frame clones and omits some. Of around 1,900,000 clones listed, just over 90% are singletons. Naive CD8 cells lacked CD45RO and underwent positive selection for CCR7, leaving out terminally differentiated effector memory CD45RA+ cells. Sequencing was performed on naive CD8+ T cells from PBMCs. The origin of this receptor is a man aged 18 to 29 in good health. Some clones in this sample may be carry-over from other donors' samples.

CDR3 DNA sequence: TGTGCCAGCAGTTACCAATACTTGAACACTGAAGCTTTCTTT. Translating it yields CASSYQYLNTEAFF. The genes are TRBV6-5 and TRBJ1-1; unclear D gene. V gave up 2 bases and J gave up 0 bases, with 7 bases separating them. From germline, CDR1 is MNHEY and CDR2 SVGAGI. There are 14 residues in the CDR3.